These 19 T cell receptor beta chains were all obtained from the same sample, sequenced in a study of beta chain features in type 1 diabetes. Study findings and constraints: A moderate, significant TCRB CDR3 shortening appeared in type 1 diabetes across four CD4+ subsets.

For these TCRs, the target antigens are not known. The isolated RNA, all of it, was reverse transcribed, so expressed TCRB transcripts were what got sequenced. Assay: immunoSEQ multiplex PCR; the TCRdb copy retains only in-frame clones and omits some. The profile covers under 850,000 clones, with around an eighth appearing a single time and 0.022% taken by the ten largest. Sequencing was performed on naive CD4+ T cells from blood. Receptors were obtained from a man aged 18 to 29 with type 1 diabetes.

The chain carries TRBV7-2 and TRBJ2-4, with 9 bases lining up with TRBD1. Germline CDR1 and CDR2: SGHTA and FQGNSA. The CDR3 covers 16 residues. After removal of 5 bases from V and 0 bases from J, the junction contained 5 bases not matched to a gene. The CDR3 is CASSRDRVEAKNIQYF. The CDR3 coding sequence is TGTGCCAGCAGCCGGGACAGGGTAGAAGCCAAAAACATTCAGTACTTC.

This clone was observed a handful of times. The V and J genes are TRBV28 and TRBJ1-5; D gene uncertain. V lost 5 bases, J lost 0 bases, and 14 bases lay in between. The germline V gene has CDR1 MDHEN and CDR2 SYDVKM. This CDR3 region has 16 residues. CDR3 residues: CASSPGWRSSNQPQHF. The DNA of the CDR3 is TGTGCCAGCAGTCCGGGGTGGCGGTCTAGCAATCAGCCCCAGCATTTT.

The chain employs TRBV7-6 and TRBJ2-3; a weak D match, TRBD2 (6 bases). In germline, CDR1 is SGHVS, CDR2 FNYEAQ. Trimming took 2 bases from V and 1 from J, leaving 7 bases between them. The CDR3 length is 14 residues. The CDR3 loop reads CASSLTGGTDTQYF. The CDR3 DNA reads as TGTGCCAGCAGCTTAACGGGAGGCACAGATACGCAGTATTTT. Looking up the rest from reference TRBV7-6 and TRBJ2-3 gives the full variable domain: GAGVSQSPRYKVTKRGQDVALRCDPISGHVSLYWYRQALGQGPEFLTYFNYEAQQDKSGLPNDRFSAERPEGSISTLTIQRTEQRDSAMYRCASSLTGGTDTQYFGPGTRLTVL.

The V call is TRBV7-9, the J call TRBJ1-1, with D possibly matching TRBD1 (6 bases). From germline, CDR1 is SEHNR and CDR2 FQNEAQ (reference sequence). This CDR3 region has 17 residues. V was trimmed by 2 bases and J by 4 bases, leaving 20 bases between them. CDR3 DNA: TGTGCCAGCAGCTTATGGCCCCAGGGGAGAACGAGCACTGAAGCTTTCTTT. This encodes CASSLWPQGRTSTEAFF.

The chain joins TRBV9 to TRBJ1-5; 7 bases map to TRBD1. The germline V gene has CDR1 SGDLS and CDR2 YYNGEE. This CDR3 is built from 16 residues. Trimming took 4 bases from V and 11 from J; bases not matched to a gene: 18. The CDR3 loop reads CASSPSEGALQRAQHF. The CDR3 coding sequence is TGTGCCAGCAGCCCTTCGGAGGGGGCGCTCCAACGAGCCCAGCATTTT. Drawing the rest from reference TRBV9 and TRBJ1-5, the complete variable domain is DSGVTQTPKHLITATGQRVTLRCSPRSGDLSVYWYQQSLDQGLQFLIQYYNGEERAKGNILERFSAQQFPDLHSELNLSSLELGDSALYFCASSPSEGALQRAQHFGDGTRLSIL.

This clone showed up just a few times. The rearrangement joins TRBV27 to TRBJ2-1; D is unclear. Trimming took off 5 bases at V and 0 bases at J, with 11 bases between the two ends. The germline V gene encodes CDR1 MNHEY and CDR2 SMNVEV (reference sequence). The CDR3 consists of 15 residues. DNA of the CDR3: TGTGCCAGCAGTCAGAGGCGGAGCTCCTACAATGAGCAGTTCTTC. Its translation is CASSQRRSSYNEQFF.

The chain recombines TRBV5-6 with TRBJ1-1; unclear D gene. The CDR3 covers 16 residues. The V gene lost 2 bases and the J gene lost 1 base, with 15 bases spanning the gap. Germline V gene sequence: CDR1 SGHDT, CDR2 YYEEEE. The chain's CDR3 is CASSFFSGGPNTEAFF. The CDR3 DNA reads TGTGCCAGCAGCTTCTTTTCCGGAGGACCGAACACTGAAGCTTTCTTT.

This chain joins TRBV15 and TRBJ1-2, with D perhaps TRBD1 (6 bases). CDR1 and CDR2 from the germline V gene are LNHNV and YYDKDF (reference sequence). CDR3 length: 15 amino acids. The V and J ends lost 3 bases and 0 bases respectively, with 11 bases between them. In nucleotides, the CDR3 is TGTGCCACCAGCAGGGCGACAGGTTCTAACTATGGCTACACCTTC. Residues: CATSRATGSNYGYTF.

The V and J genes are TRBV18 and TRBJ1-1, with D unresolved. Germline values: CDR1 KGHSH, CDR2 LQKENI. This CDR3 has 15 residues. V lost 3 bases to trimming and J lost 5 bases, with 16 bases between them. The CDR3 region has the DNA TGTGCCAGCTCACCCACTGGGGAAGCGGGGACTGAAGCTTTCTTT. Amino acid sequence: CASSPTGEAGTEAFF.

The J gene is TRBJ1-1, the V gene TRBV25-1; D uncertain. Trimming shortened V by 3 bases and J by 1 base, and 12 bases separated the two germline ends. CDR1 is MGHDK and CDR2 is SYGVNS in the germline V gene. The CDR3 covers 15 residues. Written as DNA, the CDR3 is TGTGCCAGCAGTGAGGATAAAGGAGGGAACACTGAAGCTTTCTTT. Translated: CASSEDKGGNTEAFF. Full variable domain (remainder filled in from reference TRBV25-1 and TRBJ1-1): EADIYQTPRYLVIGTGKKITLECSQTMGHDKMYWYQQDPGMELHLIHYSYGVNSTEKGDLSSESTVSRIRTEHFPLTLESARPSHTSQYLCASSEDKGGNTEAFFGQGTRLTVV.

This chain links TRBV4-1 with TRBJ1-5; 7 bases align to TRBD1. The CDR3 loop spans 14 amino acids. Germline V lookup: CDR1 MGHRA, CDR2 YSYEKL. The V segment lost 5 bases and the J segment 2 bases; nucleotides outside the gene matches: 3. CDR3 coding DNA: TGCGCCAGCAGCTTCGGGACAGGCAATCAGCCCCAGCATTTT. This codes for CASSFGTGNQPQHF.

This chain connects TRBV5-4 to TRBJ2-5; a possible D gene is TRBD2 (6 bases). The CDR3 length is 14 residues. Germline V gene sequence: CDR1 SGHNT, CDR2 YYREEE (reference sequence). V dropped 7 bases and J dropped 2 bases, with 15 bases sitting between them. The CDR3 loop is CASGRGLPQETQYF. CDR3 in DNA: TGTGCCAGCGGGCGGGGCCTTCCGCAAGAGACCCAGTACTTC.

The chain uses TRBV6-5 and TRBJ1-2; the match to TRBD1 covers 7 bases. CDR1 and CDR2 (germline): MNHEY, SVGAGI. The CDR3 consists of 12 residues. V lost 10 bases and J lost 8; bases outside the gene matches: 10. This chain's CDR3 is CATAQGIGGYTF. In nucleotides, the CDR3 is TGTGCCACCGCACAGGGGATTGGAGGCTACACCTTC.

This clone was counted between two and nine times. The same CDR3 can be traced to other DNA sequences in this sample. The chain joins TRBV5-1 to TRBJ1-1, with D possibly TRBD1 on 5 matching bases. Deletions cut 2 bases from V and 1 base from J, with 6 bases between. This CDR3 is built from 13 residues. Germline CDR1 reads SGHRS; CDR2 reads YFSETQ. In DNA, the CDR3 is TGCGCCAGCAGCTTCAGGGAGAACACTGAAGCTTTCTTT. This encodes CASSFRENTEAFF.

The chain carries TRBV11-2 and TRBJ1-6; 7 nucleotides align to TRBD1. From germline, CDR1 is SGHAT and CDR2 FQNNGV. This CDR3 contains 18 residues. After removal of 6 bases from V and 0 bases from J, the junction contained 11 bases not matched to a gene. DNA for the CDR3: TGTGCCAGCAGTCCCGGGACAGTGATAAGCTCCTATAATTCACCCCTCCACTTT. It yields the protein CASSPGTVISSYNSPLHF.

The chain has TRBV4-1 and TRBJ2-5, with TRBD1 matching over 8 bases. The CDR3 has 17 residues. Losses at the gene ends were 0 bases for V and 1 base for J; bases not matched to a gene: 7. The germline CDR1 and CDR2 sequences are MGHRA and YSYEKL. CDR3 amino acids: CASSQDWFGTGQETQYF. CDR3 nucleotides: TGCGCCAGCAGCCAAGATTGGTTTGGGACAGGCCAAGAGACCCAGTACTTC.

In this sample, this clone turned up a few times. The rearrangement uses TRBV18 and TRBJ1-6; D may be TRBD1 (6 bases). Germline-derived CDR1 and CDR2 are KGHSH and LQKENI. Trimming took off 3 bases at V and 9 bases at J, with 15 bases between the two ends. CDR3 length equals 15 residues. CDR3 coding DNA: TGTGCCAGCTCACCGAGGGACACTGAAGGTTCACCCCTCCACTTT. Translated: CASSPRDTEGSPLHF.

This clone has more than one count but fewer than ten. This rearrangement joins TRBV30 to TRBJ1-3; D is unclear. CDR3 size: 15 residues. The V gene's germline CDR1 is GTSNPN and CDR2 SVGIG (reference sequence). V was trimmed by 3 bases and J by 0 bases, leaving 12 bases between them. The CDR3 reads CAWRQQPSSGNTIYF. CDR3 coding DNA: TGTGCCTGGAGGCAACAGCCGAGCTCTGGAAACACCATATATTTT.

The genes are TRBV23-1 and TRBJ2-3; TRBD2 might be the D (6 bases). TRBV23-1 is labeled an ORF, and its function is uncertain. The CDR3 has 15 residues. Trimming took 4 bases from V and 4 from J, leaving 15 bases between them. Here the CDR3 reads CASSPLQGGADTQYF. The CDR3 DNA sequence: TGCGCCAGCAGTCCCCTTCAGGGAGGCGCAGATACGCAGTATTTT.